A single sample gave rise to the 14 T cell receptor beta chains below, sequenced in a study of Graves' ophthalmopathy and Graves' hyperthyroidism. Amplification from RNA transcripts yielded the TCR beta CDR3 regions. First-round RT-PCR relied on HTBI primers, and a second-round multiplex PCR came next. Each CDR3 protein is one row after TCRdb ran MiXCR on the multiplex PCR reads. Of around 670,000 distinct CDR3 sequences listed, about 44% are singletons. Sequencing used peripheral blood. The source is an adult man with Graves' ophthalmopathy.

The rearrangement uses TRBV2 and TRBJ2-2, with TRBD2 as a possible D gene (6 bases). Germline V CDR1 and CDR2: SNHLY, FYNNEI. V was shortened by 9 bases and J by 4 bases, with 12 bases between the two germline ends. There are 13 residues in the CDR3. The CDR3 loop is CASSGTSTGELFF. In nucleotides, the CDR3 is TGTGCCAGTTCAGGGACTTCCACCGGGGAGCTGTTTTTT. The full variable domain, rest sourced from reference TRBV2 and TRBJ2-2, is EPEVTQTPSHQVTQMGQEVILRCVPISNHLYFYWYRQILGQKVEFLVSFYNNEISEKSEIFDDQFSVERPDGSNFTLKIRSTKLEDSAMYFCASSGTSTGELFFGEGSRLTVL.

This clonotype has only one observation. Because it lacks the conserved phenylalanine or tryptophan at the end, this CDR3 is likely a read error. This chain joins TRBV29-1 and TRBJ2-5; 8 bases are a match to TRBD1. The CDR3 length is 13 residues. Germline V CDR1 and CDR2: SQVTM, ANQGSEA. J lost 1 base, V lost 6 bases, and 4 bases had no gene match. This CDR3 is CSVRGQGQETQYL. DNA of the CDR3: TGCAGCGTGAGAGGACAGGGCCAAGAGACCCAGTACCTC.

This chain connects TRBV7-6 to TRBJ2-2, with a tentative D call TRBD1 (6 bases). The CDR3 contains 12 residues. Germline V CDR1 and CDR2: SGHVS, FNYEAQ. V was pared by 6 bases and J by 8 bases, with 10 bases between. The CDR3 DNA reads TGTGCCAGCAGACTGACAGGAGGGGAGCTGTTTTTT. As protein: CASRLTGGELFF.

The rearrangement joins TRBV20-1 to TRBJ2-5, with D tentatively TRBD2 (6 bases). Germline CDR1 and CDR2: DFQATT and SNEGSKA (reference sequence). Trimming left V 2 bases short and J 5 bases short, with 9 bases between. The CDR3 contains 12 residues. CDR3 coding DNA: TGCAGTGCTAGACGGAGGGCGGAGACCCAGTACTTC. Translating it yields CSARRRAETQYF.

This clonotype was observed many times. The chain joins TRBV25-1 to TRBJ1-2; perhaps TRBD1 as D (6 bases). The CDR3 has 13 amino acids. From germline, CDR1 is MGHDK and CDR2 SYGVNS. V lost 8 bases, J lost 5 bases, and 15 bases lay in between. This CDR3 reads CASLGGGRYGYTF. The CDR3, as DNA: TGTGCCAGCCTTGGGGGGGGCCGGTATGGCTACACCTTC.

In nucleotides, the CDR3 is TGTGCCAGTAGTTCACTGCCCCACTACGAGCAGTACTTC. Translation: CASSSLPHYEQYF. V usage is TRBV19 and J usage is TRBJ2-7; D is unresolved. The germline V gene encodes CDR1 LNHDA and CDR2 SQIVND (reference sequence). The germline V and J ends were trimmed by 5 bases and 3 bases, with 11 bases remaining between them. The CDR3 is 13 residues long.

This clonotype was observed a handful of times. The rearrangement links TRBV12-3 or TRBV12-4 to TRBJ2-5, with TRBD1 matching 7 bases. CDR3 length: 16 amino acids. V was clipped by 6 bases and J by 3 bases; unmatched bases: 13. DNA of the CDR3: TGTGCCAGCAGCCCAATACCCGGGACAGCTGAAGAGACCCAGTACTTC. As protein: CASSPIPGTAEETQYF.

The rearrangement joins TRBV25-1 to TRBJ2-6; 8 bases are a match to TRBD1. Germline V lookup: CDR1 MGHDK, CDR2 SYGVNS. V dropped 6 bases and J dropped 4; count of bases not matched to a gene: 8. The CDR3 is made up of 16 amino acids. The CDR3 is CASSGRTGKGANVLTF. CDR3 sequence (DNA): TGTGCCAGCAGCGGCCGGACAGGGAAAGGGGCCAACGTCCTGACTTTC. Together with reference TRBV25-1 and TRBJ2-6, the CDR3 gives the full variable domain: EADIYQTPRYLVIGTGKKITLECSQTMGHDKMYWYQQDPGMELHLIHYSYGVNSTEKGDLSSESTVSRIRTEHFPLTLESARPSHTSQYLCASSGRTGKGANVLTFGAGSRLTVL.

In regard to this clonotype: Compared with germline, one end of the junction differs, possibly owing to a read error. The V and J genes are TRBV29-1 and TRBJ2-7; no firm D call. The CDR3 is made up of 13 amino acids. The V gene's germline CDR1 is SQVTM and CDR2 ANQGSEA. CDR3 sequence reads: CSAERAGNYDQYF. In DNA form, the CDR3 reads TGCAGTGCTGAACGGGCAGGAAACTACGACCAGTACTTC.

This clonotype was seen many times. The genes are TRBV10-2 and TRBJ1-6; TRBD1 matches 10 bases. V was pared by 2 bases and J by 10 bases, with 5 bases of the junction left unmatched. There are 15 residues in the CDR3. Germline V lookup: CDR1 WSHSY, CDR2 SAAADI. Here the CDR3 reads CASSETGTGASPLHF. The DNA for the CDR3 is TGCGCCAGCAGTGAGACCGGGACAGGGGCCTCACCCCTCCACTTT.

This chain joins TRBV29-1 and TRBJ2-5, with 11 bases that match TRBD2. The CDR3 runs to 15 residues. The trim removed 8 bases at V and 2 bases at J, leaving 10 bases unmatched. Germline values: CDR1 SQVTM, CDR2 ANQGSEA. DNA for the CDR3: TGCAGCAGTAGCGGGAGGGCCGTTCGGCAAGAGACCCAGTACTTC. This sequence encodes CSSSGRAVRQETQYF.

This clonotype was picked up many times. The chain uses TRBV25-1 and TRBJ1-2; 10 bases are a match to TRBD1. Germline V gives CDR1 MGHDK, CDR2 SYGVNS. The V gene end was trimmed by 4 bases and the J gene end by 5 bases; junction bases not matched to a gene: 16. This CDR3 is built from 18 residues. This chain's CDR3 is CASSATTFNPGQGYGYTF. CDR3 DNA sequence: TGTGCCAGCAGTGCAACTACTTTTAACCCGGGACAGGGGTATGGCTACACCTTC.

Turning to this clonotype: This may arise from a read error, as a much more abundant clone is one base away. V and J are TRBV7-9 and TRBJ2-5; the D gene is possibly TRBD1 (6 bases). V was cut by 5 bases and J by 5 bases, with 15 bases left in between. This CDR3 is built from 14 residues. CDR1 is SEHNR, CDR2 FQNEAQ, per germline (reference sequence). This chain's CDR3 is CASSQGQIHETQYF. The CDR3 DNA reads as TGTGCCAGCAGCCAAGGACAGATCCACGAGACCCAGTACTTC.

The chain has TRBV20-1 and TRBJ2-5, with D possibly called TRBD1 or TRBD2 (6 bases each). Germline assignment: CDR1 DFQATT and CDR2 SNEGSKA (reference sequence). The CDR3 is 14 residues long. Trimming stripped 5 bases from V and 0 bases from J, with 13 bases between. In DNA form, the CDR3 reads TGCAGTGCTCCCTGGGGGGCGTACCAAGAGACCCAGTACTTC. This encodes CSAPWGAYQETQYF.